This T cell receptor beta chain emerged from a study of T cells in narcolepsy. Background on the study: Donors had narcolepsy type 1 or type 2, or were healthy controls.

Here immunoSEQ multiplex PCR was the method, and the copy in TCRdb shows in-frame clones only, minus some. The sample carries 18,000 or so clones, 86% recorded once. The CDR3 loop spans 14 amino acids. The V end lost 5 bases, the J end lost 2 bases, and 12 bases lay between the germline ends. Germline CDR1 reads MNHNS; CDR2 reads SASEGT. Notes on the study in general: In some patient and control memory CD4+ samples, autoreactive clones were absent. Reportedly, autoreactive clonotypes were serially detected in patients' blood but not controls'. HCRT-specific and TRIB2-specific autoreactive clonotypes appeared among same-patient CSF and blood CD4+ clonotypes.

Remarks on this clone: Its antigen is not identified.

The specimen sequenced was memory (CD45RA-) CD4+ T cells from blood. The chain couples TRBV6-1 to TRBJ1-2, with no clear D. The receptor was isolated from a human donor in good health. CDR3 sequence reads: CASSWEQGNYGYTF. CDR3 in DNA: TGTGCCAGCAGTTGGGAACAAGGCAACTATGGCTACACCTTC.